The entry that follows covers one T cell receptor beta chain sequence. No antigen is known for it. Method: immunoSEQ multiplex PCR; TCRdb's copy keeps in-frame clones and lacks some. The profile shows 20,000 to 30,000 clones, approximately 87% of them singletons. This sample is part of a study of T cells in localized non-small cell lung cancer. Trimming pared 4 bases from V and 7 bases from J, leaving 20 bases between. CDR1 is SGHDN and CDR2 is FVKESK in the germline V gene. The CDR3 is made up of 16 amino acids. Study-level results: Those with higher blood T cell density had longer overall survival. Only one tumor region was sequenced, so heterogeneity remains possible.

Source: peripheral blood, taken before any cancer treatment. The TCR originated in a woman aged 40-69 years with stage I lung adenocarcinoma. The V call is TRBV14, the J call TRBJ2-1, with D unresolved. CDR3 loop: CASSLSRSLRRNEQFF. The DNA for the CDR3 is TGTGCCAGCAGCCTATCTAGGTCTCTCCGTCGGAATGAGCAGTTCTTC.